This T cell receptor (beta chain) was found in a study of T cell repertoires in cytomegalovirus infection. This clonotype appeared once. The antigen is not known. Trimming cost V 7 bases and J 3 bases, with 10 bases left between them. CDR1 is SNHLY and CDR2 is FYNNEI in the germline V gene. The CDR3 length is 13 residues. TCRdb itself ran the reads through MiXCR, one entry per CDR3 protein. This sample carries some 480,000 distinct CDR3 sequences, 30% to 40% of them seen once, and the ten largest clones take roughly a sixth. The rearrangement uses TRBV2 and TRBJ1-5, with D perhaps TRBD1 (6 bases). The clonotype originates from a human donor in good health (CMV status not recorded). Some clones in this sample may be carry-over from other donors' samples. The sequenced sample was cultured PBMCs, obtained from culture after CMV antigen stimulation. The DNA of the CDR3 is TGTGCCAGCAAGGACAGACACAATCAGCCCCAGCATTTT. This codes for CASKDRHNQPQHF.